Shown below are 27 T cell receptor beta chains from a single sample sequenced in a study of T cell repertoires in cytomegalovirus infection (dated by TCRdb to between 2018 and 2021). TCRdb lists the instrument as Illumina HiSeq 1500. In-frame beta chains were kept once TCRdb had trimmed the public reads at Q25 with fastp and called clones with MiXCR. When rows share a CDR3 protein, they turn into one entry using the most common DNA and genes. This sample gives about 400,000 distinct CDR3 sequences in total; about a sixth of them show up just once. The ten largest make up around 10% of the sample. The sample consisted of PBMCs. Receptor source: a human donor in good health (CMV status not recorded). Some clones in this sample may be carry-over from other donors' samples.

This clonotype showed up many times. The J gene is TRBJ2-5, the V gene TRBV7-4, with 8 bases aligning to TRBD1. This CDR3 has 15 residues. From germline, CDR1 is SGHVT and CDR2 SQSDAQ. Trimming at V came to 3 bases and at J to 5 bases, leaving 8 bases not matched to a gene. CDR3 DNA: TGTGCCAGCAGCTTCAAGCGGACAGGGAGGGAGACCCAGTACTTC. It is translated as CASSFKRTGRETQYF. The full variable domain, completed using reference TRBV7-4 and TRBJ2-5, is GAGVSQSPRYKVAKRGRDVALRCDSISGHVTLYWYRQTLGQGSEVLTYSQSDAQRDKSGRPSGRFSAERPERSVSTLKIQRTEQGDSAVYLCASSFKRTGRETQYFGPGTRLLVL.

A note on this clonotype: A clone one base away is much larger, so this may be a read error. The chain has TRBV7-2 and TRBJ2-3; D unresolved. Germline loops: CDR1 SGHTA, CDR2 FQGNSA. This CDR3 has 12 residues. The CDR3 bases are TGTGCCATCAGCTCCGCAGCAGATACGCAGTATTTT. This codes for CAISSAADTQYF.

About this clonotype: This may be a read error: a much more frequent sequence differs by one nucleotide. The chain recombines TRBV28 with TRBJ2-7, with D perhaps given as TRBD1 or TRBD2 (6 bases each). Looked up from germline, CDR1 is MDHEN and CDR2 is SYDVKM. The CDR3 consists of 17 residues. Here the CDR3 reads CGSSLVYGSRGRYEQYF. In DNA form, the CDR3 reads TGTGGCAGCAGTTTAGTCTATGGGTCACGGGGGCGCTACGAGCAGTACTTC.

The chain uses TRBV6-6 and TRBJ2-1, with 9 bases lining up with TRBD1. The junction had 13 bases not matched to a gene; V was cut back by 7 bases and J by 9 bases. CDR1 MNHNY and CDR2 SVGAGI come from the germline V gene (reference sequence). This CDR3 region has 15 residues. CDR3 residues: CASKNFGTGPIEQFF. Written as DNA, the CDR3 is TGTGCCAGCAAGAATTTCGGGACAGGGCCGATTGAGCAGTTCTTC.

This clonotype was recorded many times. This chain links TRBV7-8 with TRBJ2-7; 11 bases line up with TRBD2. This CDR3 contains 18 residues. Unmatched junction bases numbered 15, after V lost 4 bases and J lost 4 bases. The germline V gene has CDR1 SGHVS and CDR2 FQNEAQ. The DNA of the CDR3 is TGTGCCAGCAGCTCACTTGGTTTGGATGGGACTAGCGGTTACGAGCAGTACTTC. This gives the protein CASSSLGLDGTSGYEQYF.

Many counts were recorded for this clonotype. This chain connects TRBV28 to TRBJ2-5, with 7 bases that match TRBD2. The J segment lost 2 bases and the V segment lost 7 bases, leaving 16 bases of the junction unmatched. Germline loops: CDR1 MDHEN, CDR2 SYDVKM. The CDR3 length is 17 residues. CDR3 loop: CASTSAGTKDPQETQYF. The CDR3, as DNA: TGTGCCAGCACCTCGGCCGGGACTAAGGACCCTCAAGAGACCCAGTACTTC.

The rearrangement joins TRBV7-2 to TRBJ1-6; 7 nucleotides match TRBD1. CDR1 is SGHTA, CDR2 FQGNSA, per germline. Unmatched junction bases numbered 6, after V lost 4 bases and J lost 9 bases. The CDR3 length is 14 residues. The CDR3 nucleotides are TGTGCCAGCAGCTCCGGGACAGCCTCTTCACCCCTCCACTTT. This gives the protein CASSSGTASSPLHF.

This clonotype was detected a few times. The J gene is TRBJ1-2, the V gene TRBV14; D uncertain. The CDR3 is 13 amino acids. Germline-derived CDR1 and CDR2 are SGHDN and FVKESK. Trimming stripped 1 base from V and 7 bases from J, with 10 bases between. The CDR3 is CASSQGASPGYTF. In nucleotides, the CDR3 is TGTGCCAGCAGCCAAGGGGCTAGTCCTGGCTACACCTTC.

Here the CDR3 reads CASSYGQRVYGYTF. In DNA, the CDR3 is TGTGCCAGCAGCTACGGACAGCGGGTCTATGGCTACACCTTC. The chain joins TRBV5-6 to TRBJ1-2, with D possibly matching TRBD1 (6 bases). The CDR3 contains 14 residues. Germline CDR1 and CDR2: SGHDT and YYEEEE. V was cut by 3 bases and J by 4 bases, with 13 bases left in between.

The chain recombines TRBV12-3 or TRBV12-4 with TRBJ2-3, with D possibly TRBD1 on 6 matching bases. V gave up 5 bases and J gave up 3 bases, with 18 bases separating them. The CDR3 contains 16 residues. The chain's CDR3 is CASSPFGLQGTDTQYF. DNA for the CDR3: TGTGCCAGCAGTCCATTCGGGCTTCAGGGGACAGATACGCAGTATTTT.

This clonotype was recorded at least ten times. This chain uses TRBV4-1 with TRBJ2-7; 7 nucleotides align to TRBD1. Germline V lookup: CDR1 MGHRA, CDR2 YSYEKL. Unmatched junction bases numbered 6, after V lost 1 base and J lost 3 bases. This CDR3 contains 15 residues. In nucleotides, the CDR3 is TGCGCCAGCAGCCAAGGACGGGACAGCCTCTACGAGCAGTACTTC. It specifies CASSQGRDSLYEQYF.

This rearrangement joins TRBV7-8 to TRBJ2-1; a possible D gene is TRBD2 (6 bases). Trimming cost V 8 bases and J 6 bases, with 17 bases left between them. Germline CDR1 and CDR2: SGHVS and FQNEAQ. There are 14 residues in the CDR3. CDR3 residues: CASRPGLGSNEQFF. CDR3 nucleotide sequence: TGTGCCAGCCGTCCGGGACTGGGTTCCAATGAGCAGTTCTTC.

In its sample, this clonotype was seen many times. The genes are TRBV7-2 and TRBJ2-7, with TRBD1 matching 8 bases. Per the germline V gene, CDR1 is SGHTA and CDR2 is FQGNSA. V shed 1 base, J shed 6 bases, and the junction held 2 bases outside the gene matches. The CDR3 extends over 13 amino acids. The CDR3 sequence is CASSLVQGGEQYF. DNA for the CDR3: TGTGCCAGCAGCTTAGTACAGGGGGGCGAGCAGTACTTC.

The table lists this clonotype with many counts. This chain links TRBV6-1 with TRBJ1-5; D is unresolved. Trimming removed 0 bases from V and 2 bases from J, with 2 bases in between. The germline V gene encodes CDR1 MNHNS and CDR2 SASEGT. The CDR3 length is 13 residues. CDR3 loop: CASSEARNQPQHF. As DNA, the CDR3 is TGTGCCAGCAGTGAAGCACGCAATCAGCCCCAGCATTTT.

This clonotype was seen a few times. The chain recombines TRBV4-3 with TRBJ2-5; no clear D. Deletions cut 0 bases from V and 4 bases from J, with 6 bases between. The germline V gene encodes CDR1 LGHNA and CDR2 YSLEER. There are 13 residues in the CDR3. CDR3 nucleotide sequence: TGCGCCAGCAGCCAAGATACAAGAGAGACCCAGTACTTC. Its protein is CASSQDTRETQYF.

The chain couples TRBV20-1 to TRBJ1-1; 10 positions match TRBD1. The germline CDR1 and CDR2 sequences are DFQATT and SNEGSKA (reference sequence). The CDR3 is 14 amino acids. V shed 4 bases, J shed 6 bases, and the junction held 8 bases outside the gene matches. This CDR3 is CSAKRQGARAEAFF. DNA for the CDR3: TGCAGTGCTAAAAGACAGGGGGCACGGGCTGAAGCTTTCTTT.

This clonotype has ten or more counts. V gene TRBV7-2 combines with J gene TRBJ1-6; TRBD1 matches 8 bases. Germline loops: CDR1 SGHTA, CDR2 FQGNSA. The V and J ends lost 6 bases and 4 bases, in that order; junction bases with no gene match: 8. This CDR3 is built from 16 residues. CDR3 DNA sequence: TGTGCCAGCAGTGGTGGGACAGGCCGATATAATTCACCCCTCCACTTT. This encodes CASSGGTGRYNSPLHF.

This rearrangement joins TRBV29-1 to TRBJ1-2; D call uncertain. V lost 4 bases to trimming and J lost 3 bases, with 21 bases between them. Germline V gene lookup returns CDR1 SQVTM and CDR2 ANQGSEA. The CDR3 runs 16 residues. CDR3 protein: CSVAPKSRLGDYGYTF. The CDR3 DNA is TGCAGCGTTGCCCCCAAATCCAGATTGGGCGACTATGGCTACACCTTC.

This clonotype was picked up many times. The V and J genes are TRBV7-2 and TRBJ2-7; no definite D call. Germline CDR1 and CDR2: SGHTA and FQGNSA. The CDR3 is 11 amino acids. The V end lost 4 bases, the J end lost 3 bases, and 4 bases lay between the germline ends. The DNA of the CDR3 is TGTGCCAGCAGCTCATTCTACGAGCAGTACTTC. This sequence encodes CASSSFYEQYF. Filled out from reference TRBV7-2 and TRBJ2-7, the complete variable domain reads GAGVSQSPSNKVTEKGKDVELRCDPISGHTALYWYRQSLGQGLEFLIYFQGNSAPDKSGLPSDRFSAERTGGSVSTLTIQRTQQEDSAVYLCASSSFYEQYFGPGTRLTVT.

This clonotype was detected a few times. The chain is built from TRBV29-1 and TRBJ2-5; perhaps TRBD1 as D (6 bases). This CDR3 comprises 13 residues. V lost 4 bases and J 1 base, leaving 10 bases between the germline ends. CDR1 is SQVTM and CDR2 is ANQGSEA in the germline V gene. CDR3 sequence: CSVAGALQETQYF. In nucleotides, the CDR3 is TGCAGCGTTGCAGGGGCCCTCCAAGAGACCCAGTACTTC.

The rearrangement joins TRBV20-1 to TRBJ2-3; D assignment may be TRBD1 or TRBD2 (6 bases each). CDR1 and CDR2 from the germline V gene are DFQATT and SNEGSKA (reference sequence). CDR3 size: 15 residues. V lost 0 bases, J lost 4 bases, and 14 bases lay in between. CDR3 nucleotide sequence: TGCAGTGCTAGAGATGCGACCGGGGGCGCAGATACGCAGTATTTT. Its protein product is CSARDATGGADTQYF.

There are many counts of this clonotype. CDR3 amino acids: CASSPFSQGQGGYTF. The CDR3 DNA sequence: TGTGCCAGCAGCCCCTTCTCTCAGGGGCAAGGAGGCTACACCTTC. This chain connects TRBV7-9 to TRBJ1-2; weak D call: TRBD1 (6 bases). Germline V gene data show CDR1 as SEHNR and CDR2 as FQNEAQ (reference sequence). This CDR3 spans 15 amino acids. V was clipped by 5 bases and J by 8 bases, with 21 bases between them.

The rearrangement uses TRBV6-1 and TRBJ2-5; D may be TRBD2 (6 bases). The germline V gene encodes CDR1 MNHNS and CDR2 SASEGT. The V end lost 5 bases, the J end lost 1 base, and 20 bases lay between the germline ends. This CDR3 spans 17 amino acids. The CDR3 here is CASSYPSREPFQETQYF. The CDR3 nucleotides are TGTGCCAGCAGTTATCCGAGCCGGGAGCCCTTCCAAGAGACCCAGTACTTC.

This clonotype was observed at least ten times. The rearrangement uses TRBV15 and TRBJ1-2; a possible D gene is TRBD1 (5 bases). The CDR3 has 14 residues. The germline CDR1 and CDR2 sequences are LNHNV and YYDKDF (reference sequence). V lost 0 bases and J lost 4, with 9 bases in between. This CDR3 reads CATSREGARYGYTF. The CDR3 DNA follows: TGTGCCACCAGCAGAGAAGGGGCCCGCTATGGCTACACCTTC.

This clonotype was seen only a few times. The rearrangement uses TRBV23-1 and TRBJ1-5; D may be TRBD1 (6 bases). TRBV23-1 qualifies as an ORF whose function is uncertain. V dropped 0 bases and J dropped 4 bases, with 13 bases sitting between them. CDR3 length: 16 amino acids. CDR3 residues: CASSQSRDTHNQPQHF. The CDR3 DNA reads TGCGCCAGCAGTCAATCCCGGGACACCCATAATCAGCCCCAGCATTTT.

This clonotype was seen ten or more times. The V and J genes are TRBV11-2 and TRBJ2-1; 8 bases fit TRBD2. This CDR3 is built from 16 residues. CDR1 SGHAT and CDR2 FQNNGV come from the germline V gene. J was trimmed by 4 bases and V by 3 bases; bases with no gene match: 8. Here the CDR3 DNA reads TGTGCCAGCAGCTTTTCCAGCGGGGGATCTTACAATGAGCAGTTCTTC. Protein: CASSFSSGGSYNEQFF. Supplemented by reference TRBV11-2 and TRBJ2-1, the full variable domain reads EAGVAQSPRYKIIEKRQSVAFWCNPISGHATLYWYQQILGQGPKLLIQFQNNGVVDDSQLPKDRFSAERLKGVDSTLKIQPAKLEDSAVYLCASSFSSGGSYNEQFFGPGTRLTVL.

The chain uses TRBV3-1 and TRBJ2-1, with D perhaps matching TRBD1 or TRBD2 (5 bases each). V was cut by 0 bases and J by 5 bases, with 11 bases left in between. CDR1 is LGHDT, CDR2 YNNKEL, per germline (reference sequence). The CDR3 is 15 amino acids. The CDR3 region has the DNA TGTGCCAGCAGCCAAGAGGGACCGAATCACAATGAGCAGTTCTTC. It codes for CASSQEGPNHNEQFF.